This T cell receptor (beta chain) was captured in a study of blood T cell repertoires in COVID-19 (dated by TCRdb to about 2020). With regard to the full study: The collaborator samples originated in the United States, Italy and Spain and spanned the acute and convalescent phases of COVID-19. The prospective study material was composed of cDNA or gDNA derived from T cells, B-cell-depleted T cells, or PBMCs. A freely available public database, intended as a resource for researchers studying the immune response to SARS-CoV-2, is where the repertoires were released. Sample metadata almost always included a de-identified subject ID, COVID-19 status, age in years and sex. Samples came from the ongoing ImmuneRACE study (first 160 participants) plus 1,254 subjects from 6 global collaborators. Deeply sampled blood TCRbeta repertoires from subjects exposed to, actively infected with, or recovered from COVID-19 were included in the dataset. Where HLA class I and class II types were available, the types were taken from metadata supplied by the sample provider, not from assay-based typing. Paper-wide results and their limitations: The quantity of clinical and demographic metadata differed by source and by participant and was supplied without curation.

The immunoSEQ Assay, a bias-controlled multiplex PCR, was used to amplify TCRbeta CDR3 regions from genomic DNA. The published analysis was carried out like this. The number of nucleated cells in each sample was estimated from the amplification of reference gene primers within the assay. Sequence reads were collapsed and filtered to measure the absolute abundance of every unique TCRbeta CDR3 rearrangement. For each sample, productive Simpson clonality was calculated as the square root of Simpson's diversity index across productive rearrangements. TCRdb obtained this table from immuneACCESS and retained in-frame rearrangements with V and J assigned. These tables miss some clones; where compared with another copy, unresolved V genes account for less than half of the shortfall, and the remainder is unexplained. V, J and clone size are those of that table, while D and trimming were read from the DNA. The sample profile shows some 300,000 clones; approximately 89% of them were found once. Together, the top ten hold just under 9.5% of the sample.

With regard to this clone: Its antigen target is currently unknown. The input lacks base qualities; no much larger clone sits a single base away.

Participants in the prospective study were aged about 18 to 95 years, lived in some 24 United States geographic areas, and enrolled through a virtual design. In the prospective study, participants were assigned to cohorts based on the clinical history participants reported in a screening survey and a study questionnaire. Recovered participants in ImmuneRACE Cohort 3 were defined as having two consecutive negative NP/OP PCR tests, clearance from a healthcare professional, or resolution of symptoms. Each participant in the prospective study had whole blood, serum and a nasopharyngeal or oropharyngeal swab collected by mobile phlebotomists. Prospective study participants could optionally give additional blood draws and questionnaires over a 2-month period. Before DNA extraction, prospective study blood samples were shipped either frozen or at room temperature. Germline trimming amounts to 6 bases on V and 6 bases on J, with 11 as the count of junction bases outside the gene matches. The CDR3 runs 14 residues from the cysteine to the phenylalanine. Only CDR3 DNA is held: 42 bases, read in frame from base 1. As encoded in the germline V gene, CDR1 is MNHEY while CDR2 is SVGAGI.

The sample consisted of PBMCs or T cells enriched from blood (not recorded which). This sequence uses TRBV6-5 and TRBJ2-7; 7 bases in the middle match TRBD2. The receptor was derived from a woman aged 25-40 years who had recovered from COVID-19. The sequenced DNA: TGTGCCAGCAGCTCCAGCGGGAAACGAAGCGAGCAGTACTTC. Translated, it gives CASSSSGKRSEQYF.